This T cell receptor beta chain was sequenced during a study of blood T cell repertoires in COVID-19. At the level of the study: Samples of COVID-19 (acute and convalescent) were obtained from the United States, Italy and Spain.

Germline V gives CDR1 SGDLS, CDR2 YYNGEE. The CDR3 runs 16 residues. V shed 2 bases and J 6 bases; nucleotides not matched to a gene: 6. Seattle cases were enrolled at active infection and followed longitudinally. Per the study methods: Estimation of nucleated cell counts relied on the amplification of reference gene primers. Sequencing used immunoSEQ multiplex PCR; TCRdb keeps in-frame clones, though not all of them. For V, J and clone size, that table is used; D and trimming come from the DNA. The sample lists 55,000 to 75,000 clones, around 81% occurring once. The origin of this receptor is a man of 80 years or more with COVID-19, enrolled during active disease. The sample taken for sequencing was peripheral blood. J is TRBJ2-2 and V is TRBV9, with TRBD2 matching 11 bases. For the CDR3, the DNA is TGTGCCAGCAGCGTTGGACTAGCGGGTACAGCCGGGGAGCTGTTTTTT. Protein product: CASSVGLAGTAGELFF. Drawing the rest from reference TRBV9 and TRBJ2-2, the complete variable domain is DSGVTQTPKHLITATGQRVTLRCSPRSGDLSVYWYQQSLDQGLQFLIQYYNGEERAKGNILERFSAQQFPDLHSELNLSSLELGDSALYFCASSVGLAGTAGELFFGEGSRLTVL.